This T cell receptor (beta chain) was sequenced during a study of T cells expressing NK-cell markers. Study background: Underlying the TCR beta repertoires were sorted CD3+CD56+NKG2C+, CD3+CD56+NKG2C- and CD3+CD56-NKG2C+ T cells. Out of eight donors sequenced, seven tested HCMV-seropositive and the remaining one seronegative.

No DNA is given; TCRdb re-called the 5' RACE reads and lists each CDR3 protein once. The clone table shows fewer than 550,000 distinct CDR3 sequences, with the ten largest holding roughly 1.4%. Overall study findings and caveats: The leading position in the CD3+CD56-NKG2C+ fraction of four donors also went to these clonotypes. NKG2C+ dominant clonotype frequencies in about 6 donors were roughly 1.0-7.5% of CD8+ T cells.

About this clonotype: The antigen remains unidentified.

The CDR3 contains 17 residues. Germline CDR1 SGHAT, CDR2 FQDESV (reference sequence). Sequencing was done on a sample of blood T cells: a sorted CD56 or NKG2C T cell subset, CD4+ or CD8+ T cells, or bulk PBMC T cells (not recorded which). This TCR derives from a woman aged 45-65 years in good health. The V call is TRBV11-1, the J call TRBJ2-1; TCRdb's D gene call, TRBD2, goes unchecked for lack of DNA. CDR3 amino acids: CASSLRIAGAAYNEQFF.